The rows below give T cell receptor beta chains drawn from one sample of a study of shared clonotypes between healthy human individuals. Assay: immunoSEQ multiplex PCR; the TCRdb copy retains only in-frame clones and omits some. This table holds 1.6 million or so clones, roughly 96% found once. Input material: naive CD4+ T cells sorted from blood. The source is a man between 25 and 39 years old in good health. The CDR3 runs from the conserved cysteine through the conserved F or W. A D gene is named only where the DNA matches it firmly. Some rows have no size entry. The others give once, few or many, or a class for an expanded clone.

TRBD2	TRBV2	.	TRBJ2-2	TGTGCCAGCAGAGAACTAGCGGGAGAAACCGGGGAGCTGTTTTTT	CASRELAGETGELFF
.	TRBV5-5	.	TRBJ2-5	TGTGCCAGCAGCTTGGATCTAGGCGGGGAGACCCAGTACTTC	CASSLDLGGETQYF
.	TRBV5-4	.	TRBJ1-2	TGTGCCAGCAGCTTGGCTATGACACGCTATGGCTACACCTTC	CASSLAMTRYGYTF
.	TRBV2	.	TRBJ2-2	TGTGCCAGCGCCTCCGAAGGGGTTGGGGAGCTGTTTTTT	CASASEGVGELFF
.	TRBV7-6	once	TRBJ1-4	TGTGCCAGCAGCTTCGTGGGGGCAGGGGAAAAACTGTTTTTT	CASSFVGAGEKLFF
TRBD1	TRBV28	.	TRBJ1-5	TGTGCCAGCAGTTTATGGGTGGGACAGGGCAGTCAGCCCCAGCATTTT	CASSLWVGQGSQPQHF
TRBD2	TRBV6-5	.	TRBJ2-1	TGTGCCAGCAGTTCCCCGGGACTAGCTGCGAATGAGCAGTTCTTC	CASSSPGLAANEQFF
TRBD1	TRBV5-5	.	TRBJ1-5	TGTGCCAGCAGCGTCGGACAGGGTGATAACAATCAGCCCCAGCATTTT	CASSVGQGDNNQPQHF
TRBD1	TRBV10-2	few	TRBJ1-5	TGCGCCAGCAGCGAAGGACAGGGCGGCAATCAGCCCCAGCATTTT	CASSEGQGGNQPQHF
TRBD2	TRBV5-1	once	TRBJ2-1	TGCGCCAGCAGCACCGGCATACTAGCGGGAGCTCATGAGCAGTTCTTC	CASSTGILAGAHEQFF
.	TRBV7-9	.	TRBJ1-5	TGTGCCAGCAGCTTAGCCCGGGGCCGGTTAAGCAATCAGCCCCAGCATTTT	CASSLARGRLSNQPQHF
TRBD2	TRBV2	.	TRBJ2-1	TGTGCCAGCACAACGGGCGGGGGGCCCTACAATGAGCAGTTCTTC	CASTTGGGPYNEQFF
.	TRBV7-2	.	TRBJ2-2	TGTGCCAGCAGCACCTGGACTGGCGGGGAGCTGTTTTTT	CASSTWTGGELFF
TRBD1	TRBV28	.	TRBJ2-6	TGTGCCAGCAGTTCCCACAGGGGCTCTGGGGCCAACGTCCTGACTTTC	CASSSHRGSGANVLTF
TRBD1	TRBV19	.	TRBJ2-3	TGTGCCAGTAGTGAATTACAGGGGTGGAGGACAGATACGCAGTATTTT	CASSELQGWRTDTQYF
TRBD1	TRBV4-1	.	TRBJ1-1	TGCGCCAGCAGCCAAGGGGACAGGGGGCTCGACAAGACTGAAGCTTTCTTT	CASSQGDRGLDKTEAFF
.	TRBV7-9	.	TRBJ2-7	TGTGCCAGCAGCTCACTTAACGAGCAGTACTTC	CASSSLNEQYF
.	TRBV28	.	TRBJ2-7	TGTGCCAGCAGTCCCGGGACTTTCTCCTACGAGCAGTACTTC	CASSPGTFSYEQYF
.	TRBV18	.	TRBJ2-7	TGTGCCAGCTCACCACCTTCGGTGTACGAGCAGTACTTC	CASSPPSVYEQYF
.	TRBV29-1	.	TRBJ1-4	TGCAGCGTTGGGGCAGGAAATGAAAAACTGTTTTTT	CSVGAGNEKLFF
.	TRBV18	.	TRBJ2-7	TGTGCCAGCTCACCATCTTCGCCAGGAAGATCCTACGAGCAGTACTTC	CASSPSSPGRSYEQYF
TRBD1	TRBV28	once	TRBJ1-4	TGTGCCAGCAGTTTCCCCAGGGGGGCAAGGGAAAAACTGTTTTTT	CASSFPRGAREKLFF
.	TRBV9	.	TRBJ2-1	TGTGCCAGCAGCGTAGGGTCCCCGAATGAGCAGTTCTTC	CASSVGSPNEQFF
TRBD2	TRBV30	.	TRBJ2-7	TGTGCCGTTAGCGGGACGGGGGAGCAGTACTTC	CAVSGTGEQYF
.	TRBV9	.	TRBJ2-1	TGTGCCAGCAGCGTAGCTGGGGGCGTCTACAATGAGCAGTTCTTC	CASSVAGGVYNEQFF
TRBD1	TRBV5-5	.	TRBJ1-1	TGTGCCAGCAGCTCCCCGGACAGGACCCATCGGGGGACTGAAGCTTTCTTT	CASSSPDRTHRGTEAFF
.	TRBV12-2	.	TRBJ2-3	TGTGCAAGTCGCTTAACGAACGGGGACAAGAGCACAGATACGCAGTATTTT	CASRLTNGDKSTDTQYF
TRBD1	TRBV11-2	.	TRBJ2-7	TGTGCCAGCAGCTTACGTGGGACAGGGGCAGGCTACGAGCAGTACTTC	CASSLRGTGAGYEQYF
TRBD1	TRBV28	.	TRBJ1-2	TGTGCCAGCAGTTTATTGGGGACAGTTACAAACTATGGCTACACCTTC	CASSLLGTVTNYGYTF
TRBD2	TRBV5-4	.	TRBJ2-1	TGTGCCAGCAGCTTGGGATCGGGGGGTATTGCCCGCCATGAGCAGTTCTTC	CASSLGSGGIARHEQFF
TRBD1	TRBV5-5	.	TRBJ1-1	TGTGCCAGCAGCTTGGTACCAGGGGGCACAATGAACACTGAAGCTTTCTTT	CASSLVPGGTMNTEAFF
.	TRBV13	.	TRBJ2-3	TGTGCCAGCAGCTTAGCGGGAGTAGATACGCAGTATTTT	CASSLAGVDTQYF